This section outlines one TCR beta chain sequence together with its context. The sample is drawn from a study of OX40 agonist ivuxolimab in advanced cancers. The germline V and J ends were trimmed by 2 bases and 1 base, with 9 bases remaining between them. CDR3 length equals 14 residues. Germline values: CDR1 SGHRS, CDR2 YFSETQ. The table came from immunoSEQ multiplex PCR; TCRdb's copy has only in-frame clones and leaves some out. The data contain about 77,000 clones, around 83% of them singletons. This sequence originates from an adult with an advanced solid tumor such as melanoma, head and neck, liver or kidney cancer. This specimen was CD4+ or CD8+ T cells sorted from blood, taken in a trial of the OX40 agonist ivuxolimab. V usage is TRBV5-1 and J usage is TRBJ2-5; D is uncertain. As DNA, the CDR3 is TGCGCCAGCAGCTTAGGGTACAGCCAAGAGACCCAGTACTTC. Amino acids: CASSLGYSQETQYF.